This TCR beta chain is drawn from a study of T-cell reconstitution after alpha-beta-depleted transplantation in children. The ends were cut back, 5 bases at V and 5 bases at J, with 15 bases in the middle. Per the germline V gene, CDR1 is MDHEN and CDR2 is SYDVKM. CDR3 length: 14 amino acids. Study-level findings and limits: The authors attributed T-cell counts and diversity one year after transplant mostly to newly produced T cells. Expanded clones from the graft, numbering several hundred, reportedly supplied alpha-beta T cells about two months after transplant. Several patients had high TCRbeta diversity at day 60; it came from surviving recipient T cells and thymic progenitors.

As it was prepared, the TCRbeta library received unique molecular identifiers. TCRdb itself ran the PCR reads through MiXCR, one entry per CDR3 protein. The repertoire holds about a million distinct CDR3 sequences, with roughly 31% as singletons. About this clonotype itself: The antigen remains undetermined.

The material was PBMCs, mostly from graft donor cells, obtained 360 days after TCRalphabeta/CD19-depleted stem cell transplant. The chain couples TRBV28 to TRBJ2-5, with D uncertain. The TCR comes from a boy younger than two who had a stem cell transplant for SCID, so the T cells may come from the graft donor. The CDR3 is CASSTRTYLETQYF. The CDR3 DNA is TGTGCCAGCAGTACCCGGACCTATTTGGAGACCCAGTACTTC.